These T cell receptor beta chains were read from a single sample in a study of T cells in Graves' hyperthyroidism and ophthalmopathy. TCRdb reanalysed the multiplex PCR reads using MiXCR and keeps one entry per CDR3 protein. The table has around 450,000 distinct CDR3 sequences, approximately 14% seen once. The sequencing input was blood. The source of these receptors is a woman younger than 30 with Graves' hyperthyroidism. Both conserved end residues are part of each CDR3.

V: TRBV7-9
CDR3: CASSLVGNSYEQYF

V: TRBV20-1
CDR3: CSARDEYSTSTDTQYF

V: TRBV6-1
CDR3: CASSSYRASGNTIYF

V: TRBV2
CDR3: CASRGGRFNTGELFF

V: TRBV20-1
CDR3: CSAFRLAGPPDTQYF

V: TRBV5-1
CDR3: CASSLGPGGGDTEAFF

V: TRBV5-5
CDR3: CASSLDMSSDTQYF

V: TRBV5-6
CDR3: CASSVGSYEQYF

V: TRBV28
CDR3: CASTLGGAGANVLTF

V: TRBV7-3
CDR3: CASSLDDTGELFF

V: TRBV6-1
CDR3: CASKGPTTSYNEQFF

V: TRBV30
CDR3: CAWSEGQDNSPLHF

V: TRBV6-1
CDR3: CASSEATGPGELFF

V: TRBV20-1
CDR3: CSAFRADGYTF

V: TRBV6-6
CDR3: CASSYSTSTGELFF

V: TRBV18
CDR3: CASSPAGTSGLVEQFF

V: TRBV7-2
CDR3: CASSPPIPDYGYNEQFF

V: TRBV19
CDR3: CASSGGPAGDTQYF

V: TRBV30
CDR3: CAWANNSYNEQFF

V: TRBV3-1
CDR3: CASSQRLPGANVLTF

V: TRBV28
CDR3: CASRTGTGNEKLFF

V: TRBV5-4
CDR3: CASRGTGNTEAFF

V: TRBV5-5
CDR3: CASSLAAGGNNEQFF

V: TRBV30
CDR3: CAWGLAAPYYEQYF

V: TRBV20-1
CDR3: CSARDRAGTYNEQFF

V: TRBV5-1
CDR3: CASSPDIEQYF

V: TRBV14
CDR3: CASSQRSGSPYEQYF

V: TRBV6-1
CDR3: CASSTGQHAAEQYF

V: TRBV30
CDR3: CAWSVGATQRIYGYTF

V: TRBV27
CDR3: CASSTRAGGAVLDEQFF

V: TRBV7-3
CDR3: CASSSVGLAEQFF

V: TRBV20-1
CDR3: CSARQGAQEQYF

V: TRBV6-1
CDR3: CASSDALNYGYTF

V: TRBV20-1
CDR3: CSASGTYRETQYF

V: TRBV28
CDR3: CASSLPPRDRGRILYGYTF

V: TRBV6-9
CDR3: CASSSTGERIVALHF

V: TRBV11-3
CDR3: CASSENSRGVGYTF

V: TRBV2
CDR3: CASSSPPGPREEQYF

V: TRBV9
CDR3: CASSPTFGQGSLETQYF

V: TRBV6-1
CDR3: CAHSLNYNSPLHF

V: TRBV28
CDR3: CASSSESSYEQYF

V: TRBV19
CDR3: CASSVKQGTGYTF

V: TRBV7-3
CDR3: CASSLGTSGNTQYF

V: TRBV27
CDR3: CASTPSRRSADTQYF

V: TRBV28
CDR3: CASSEGFYEQYF

V: TRBV14
CDR3: CASSRALRDGSLGYTF

V: TRBV15
CDR3: CATSRDRGGETQYF

V: TRBV20-1
CDR3: CSLSRSGNTEAFF

V: TRBV7-2
CDR3: CASSSWGIDGELFF

V: TRBV6-5
CDR3: CASSYSVKGLGETQYF

V: TRBV11-2
CDR3: CASSTLAGEINEQFF

V: TRBV7-2
CDR3: CASSLQSQGGGEQFF

V: TRBV7-9
CDR3: CASSSVGGGETQYF